This T cell receptor (beta chain) was sequenced in a study of blood T cell repertoires in COVID-19. The CDR3 runs 15 residues. Germline V gene data show CDR1 as MNHEY and CDR2 as SMNVEV (reference sequence). The trim removed 6 bases at V and 9 bases at J, leaving 7 bases unmatched. The assay was immunoSEQ multiplex PCR, and TCRdb's table has in-frame clones only and misses some. This table has about 13,000 clones, 65% to 80% appearing once. V and J are TRBV27 and TRBJ2-1; 14 positions match TRBD2. This TCR was sampled from a woman older than 75 with acute or convalescent COVID-19. The source material was peripheral blood. CDR3 in DNA: TGTGCCAGCAGCCAGACTAGCGGGGGGGCCCTTGAGCAGTTCTTC. Translating it yields CASSQTSGGALEQFF.